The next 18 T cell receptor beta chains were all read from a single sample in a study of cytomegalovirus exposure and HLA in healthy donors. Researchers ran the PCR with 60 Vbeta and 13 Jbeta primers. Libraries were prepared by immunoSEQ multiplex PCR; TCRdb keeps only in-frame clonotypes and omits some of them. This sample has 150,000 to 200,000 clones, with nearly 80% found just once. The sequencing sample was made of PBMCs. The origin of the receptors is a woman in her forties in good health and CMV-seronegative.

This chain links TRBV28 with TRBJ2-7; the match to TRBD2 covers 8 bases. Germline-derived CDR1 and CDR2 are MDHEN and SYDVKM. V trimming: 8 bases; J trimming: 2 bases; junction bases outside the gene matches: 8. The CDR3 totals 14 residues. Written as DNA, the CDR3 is TGTGCCAGCGGGACGGGAGGGACGGCCTACGAGCAGTACTTC. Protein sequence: CASGTGGTAYEQYF.

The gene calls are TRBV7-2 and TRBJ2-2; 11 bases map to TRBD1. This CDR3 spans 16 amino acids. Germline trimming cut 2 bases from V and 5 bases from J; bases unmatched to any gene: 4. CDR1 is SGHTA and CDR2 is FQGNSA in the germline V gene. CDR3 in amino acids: CASSLRTGGWTGELFF. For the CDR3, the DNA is TGTGCCAGCAGCTTACGGACAGGGGGCTGGACCGGGGAGCTGTTTTTT.

CDR3 sequence (DNA): TGTGCCAGCAGTTCCGGGACTAGCGGCTCCTACGAGCAGTACTTC. Translating it yields CASSSGTSGSYEQYF. This chain joins TRBV5-4 and TRBJ2-7, with 11 bases lining up with TRBD2. The CDR3 extends over 15 amino acids. Germline CDR1 and CDR2: SGHNT and YYREEE (reference sequence). V was pared by 5 bases and J by 0 bases, with 4 bases of the junction left unmatched. The entire variable domain, with the rest obtained from reference TRBV5-4 and TRBJ2-7, is as follows: ETGVTQSPTHLIKTRGQQVTLRCSSQSGHNTVSWYQQALGQGPQFIFQYYREEENGRGNFPPRFSGLQFPNYSSELNVNALELDDSALYLCASSSGTSGSYEQYFGPGTRLTVT.

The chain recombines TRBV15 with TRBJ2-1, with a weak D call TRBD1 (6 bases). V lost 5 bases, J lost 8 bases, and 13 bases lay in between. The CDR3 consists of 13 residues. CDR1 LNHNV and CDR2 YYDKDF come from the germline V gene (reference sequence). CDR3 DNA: TGTGCCACCAGCTACAGGGTAATCGATGAGCAGTTCTTC. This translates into CATSYRVIDEQFF.

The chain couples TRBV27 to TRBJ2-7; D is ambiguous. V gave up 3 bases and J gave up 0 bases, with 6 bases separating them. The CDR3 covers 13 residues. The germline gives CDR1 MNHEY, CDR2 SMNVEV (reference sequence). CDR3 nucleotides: TGTGCCAGCAGTTTTACCAGCTCCTACGAGCAGTACTTC. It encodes CASSFTSSYEQYF.

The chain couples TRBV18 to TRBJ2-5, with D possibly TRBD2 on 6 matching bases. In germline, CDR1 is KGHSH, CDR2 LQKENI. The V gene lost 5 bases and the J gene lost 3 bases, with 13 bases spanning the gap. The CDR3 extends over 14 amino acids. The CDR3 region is CASSAGLSEETQYF. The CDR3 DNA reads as TGTGCCAGCTCAGCAGGACTAAGTGAAGAGACCCAGTACTTC.

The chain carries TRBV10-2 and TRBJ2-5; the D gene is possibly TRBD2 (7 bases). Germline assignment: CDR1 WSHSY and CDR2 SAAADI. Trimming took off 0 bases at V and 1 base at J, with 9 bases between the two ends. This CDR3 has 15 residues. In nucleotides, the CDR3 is TGCGCCAGCAGTGAGTCTAGGGGGGGCCAAGAGACCCAGTACTTC. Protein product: CASSESRGGQETQYF.

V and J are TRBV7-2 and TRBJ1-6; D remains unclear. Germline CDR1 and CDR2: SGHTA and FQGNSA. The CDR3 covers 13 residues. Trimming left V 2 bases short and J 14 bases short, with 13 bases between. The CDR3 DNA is TGTGCCAGCAGCTTACGTACGGAGTCGGCCCTCCACTTT. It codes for CASSLRTESALHF.

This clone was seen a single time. The CDR3 bases are TGCGCCAGCAGGGTCTCGGGGGGTACTGAAGCTTTCTTT. It translates to CASRVSGGTEAFF. This sequence joins TRBV5-1 and TRBJ1-1, with a weak D call TRBD1 (5 bases). The V gene lost 5 bases and the J gene lost 5 bases, with 13 bases spanning the gap. CDR1 SGHRS and CDR2 YFSETQ come from the germline V gene. The CDR3 is 13 residues long.

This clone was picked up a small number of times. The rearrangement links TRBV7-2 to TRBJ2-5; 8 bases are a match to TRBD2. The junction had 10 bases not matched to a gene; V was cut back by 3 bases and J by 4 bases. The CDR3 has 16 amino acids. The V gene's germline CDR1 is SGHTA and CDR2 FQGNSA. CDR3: CASSFSGTRVGETQYF. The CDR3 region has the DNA TGTGCCAGCAGCTTTTCCGGGACTAGAGTTGGAGAGACCCAGTACTTC.

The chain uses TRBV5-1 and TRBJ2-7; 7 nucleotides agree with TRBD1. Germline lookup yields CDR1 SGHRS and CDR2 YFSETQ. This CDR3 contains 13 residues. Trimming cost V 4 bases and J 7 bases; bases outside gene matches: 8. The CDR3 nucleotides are TGCGCCAGCAGCCAGTTACAGGGGACGGAGCAGTACTTC. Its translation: CASSQLQGTEQYF. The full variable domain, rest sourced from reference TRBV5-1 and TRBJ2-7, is KAGVTQTPRYLIKTRGQQVTLSCSPISGHRSVSWYQQTPGQGLQFLFEYFSETQRNKGNFPGRFSGRQFSNSRSEMNVSTLELGDSALYLCASSQLQGTEQYFGPGTRLTVT.

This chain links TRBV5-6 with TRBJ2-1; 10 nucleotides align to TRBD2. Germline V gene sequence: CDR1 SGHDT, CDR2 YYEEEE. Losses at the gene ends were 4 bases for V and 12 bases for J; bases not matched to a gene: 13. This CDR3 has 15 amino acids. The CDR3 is CASSLGASGRVRQFF. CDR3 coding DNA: TGTGCCAGCAGCCTCGGAGCTAGCGGGAGAGTAAGGCAGTTCTTC.

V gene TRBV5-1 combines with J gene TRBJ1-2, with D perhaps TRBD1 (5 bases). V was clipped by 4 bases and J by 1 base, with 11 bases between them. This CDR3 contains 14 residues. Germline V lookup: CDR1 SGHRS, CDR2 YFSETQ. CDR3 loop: CASSPLGGNYGYTF. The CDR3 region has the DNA TGCGCCAGCAGCCCCCTCGGGGGTAACTATGGCTACACCTTC. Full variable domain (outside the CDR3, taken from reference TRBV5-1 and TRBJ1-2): KAGVTQTPRYLIKTRGQQVTLSCSPISGHRSVSWYQQTPGQGLQFLFEYFSETQRNKGNFPGRFSGRQFSNSRSEMNVSTLELGDSALYLCASSPLGGNYGYTFGSGTRLTVV.

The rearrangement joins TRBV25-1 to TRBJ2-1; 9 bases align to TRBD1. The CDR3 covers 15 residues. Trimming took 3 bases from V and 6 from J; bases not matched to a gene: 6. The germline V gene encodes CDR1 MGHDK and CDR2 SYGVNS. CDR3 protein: CASSDPGQGINEQFF. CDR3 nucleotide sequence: TGTGCCAGCAGTGATCCGGGACAGGGAATCAATGAGCAGTTCTTC.

CDR3 DNA sequence: TGTGCCAGCAGCCCTACAGGAAACTCTGGGGCCAACGTCCTGACTTTC. Its translation is CASSPTGNSGANVLTF. The chain is built from TRBV5-4 and TRBJ2-6; TRBD1 is a possible D gene (5 bases). The CDR3 totals 16 residues. V was pared by 4 bases and J by 0 bases, with 11 bases between. In germline, CDR1 is SGHNT, CDR2 YYREEE (reference sequence).

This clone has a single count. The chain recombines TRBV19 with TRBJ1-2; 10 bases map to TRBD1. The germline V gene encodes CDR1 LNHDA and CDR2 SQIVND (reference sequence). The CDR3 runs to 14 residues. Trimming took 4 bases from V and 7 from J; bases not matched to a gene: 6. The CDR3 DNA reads TGTGCCAGTAGTACAACCGGACAGGGGGTTGGCTACACCTTC. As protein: CASSTTGQGVGYTF. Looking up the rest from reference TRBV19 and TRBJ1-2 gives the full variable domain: DGGITQSPKYLFRKEGQNVTLSCEQNLNHDAMYWYRQDPGQGLRLIYYSQIVNDFQKGDIAEGYSVSREKKESFPLTVTSAQKNPTAFYLCASSTTGQGVGYTFGSGTRLTVV.

This CDR3 is CASMAGNQPQHF. CDR3 coding DNA: TGTGCCAGCATGGCAGGAAATCAGCCCCAGCATTTT. The V gene is TRBV28, the J gene TRBJ1-5; D remains unclear. Germline loops: CDR1 MDHEN, CDR2 SYDVKM. Trimming shortened V by 7 bases and J by 4 bases, and 8 bases separated the two germline ends. The CDR3 has 12 residues.

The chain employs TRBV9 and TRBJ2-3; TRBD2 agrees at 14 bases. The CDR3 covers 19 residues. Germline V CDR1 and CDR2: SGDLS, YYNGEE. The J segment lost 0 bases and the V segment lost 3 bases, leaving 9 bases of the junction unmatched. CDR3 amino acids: CASSAPGTSGGTSTDTQYF. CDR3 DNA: TGTGCCAGCAGCGCTCCCGGGACTAGCGGGGGAACTAGCACAGATACGCAGTATTTT. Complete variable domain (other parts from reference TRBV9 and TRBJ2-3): DSGVTQTPKHLITATGQRVTLRCSPRSGDLSVYWYQQSLDQGLQFLIQYYNGEERAKGNILERFSAQQFPDLHSELNLSSLELGDSALYFCASSAPGTSGGTSTDTQYFGPGTRLTVL.